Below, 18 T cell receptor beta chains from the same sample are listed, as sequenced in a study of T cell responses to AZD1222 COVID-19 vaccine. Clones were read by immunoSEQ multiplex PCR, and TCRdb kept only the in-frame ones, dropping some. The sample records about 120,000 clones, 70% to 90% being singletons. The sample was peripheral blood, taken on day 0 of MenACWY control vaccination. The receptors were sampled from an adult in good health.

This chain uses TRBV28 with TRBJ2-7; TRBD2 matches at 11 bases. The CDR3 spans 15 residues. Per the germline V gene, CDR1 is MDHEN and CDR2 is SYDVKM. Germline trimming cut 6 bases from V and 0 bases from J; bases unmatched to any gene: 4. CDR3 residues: CASRPTSGGSYEQYF. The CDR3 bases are TGTGCCAGCAGGCCTACTAGCGGGGGCTCCTACGAGCAGTACTTC.

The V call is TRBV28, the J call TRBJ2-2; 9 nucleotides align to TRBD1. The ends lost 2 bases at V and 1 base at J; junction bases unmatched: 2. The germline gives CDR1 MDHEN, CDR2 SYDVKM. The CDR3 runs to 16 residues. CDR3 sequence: CASSLGTGWNTGELFF. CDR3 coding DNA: TGTGCCAGCAGTTTAGGGACAGGGTGGAACACCGGGGAGCTGTTTTTT.

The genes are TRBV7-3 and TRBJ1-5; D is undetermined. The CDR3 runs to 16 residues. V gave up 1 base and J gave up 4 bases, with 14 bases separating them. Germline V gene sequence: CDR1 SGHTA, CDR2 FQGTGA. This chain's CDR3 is CASSLNSNPGNQPQHF. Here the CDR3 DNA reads TGTGCCAGCAGCTTAAACTCAAACCCCGGGAATCAGCCCCAGCATTTT.

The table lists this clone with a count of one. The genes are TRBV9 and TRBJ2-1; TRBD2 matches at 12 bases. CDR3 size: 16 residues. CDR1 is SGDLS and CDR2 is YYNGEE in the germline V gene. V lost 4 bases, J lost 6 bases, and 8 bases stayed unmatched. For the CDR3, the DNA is TGTGCCAGCAGCCTCCTCCTAGCGGGGGGGGGCAATGAGCAGTTCTTC. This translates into CASSLLLAGGGNEQFF.

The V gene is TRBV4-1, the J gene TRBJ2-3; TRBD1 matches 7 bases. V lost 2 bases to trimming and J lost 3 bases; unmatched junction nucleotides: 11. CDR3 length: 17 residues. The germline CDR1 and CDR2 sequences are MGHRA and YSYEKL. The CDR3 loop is CASSQTTTGPGTDTQYF. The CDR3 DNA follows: TGCGCCAGCAGCCAAACTACGACAGGGCCAGGGACAGATACGCAGTATTTT.

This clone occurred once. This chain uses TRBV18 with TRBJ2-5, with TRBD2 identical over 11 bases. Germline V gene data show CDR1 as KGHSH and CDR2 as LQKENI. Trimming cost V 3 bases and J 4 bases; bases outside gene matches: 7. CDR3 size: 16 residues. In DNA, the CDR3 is TGTGCCAGCTCACCTCCAACTAGCGGGGGTGGAGAGACCCAGTACTTC. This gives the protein CASSPPTSGGGETQYF.

CDR3 amino acids: CASRLGTGDTEAFF. For the CDR3, the DNA is TGTGCCAGTAGACTCGGGACAGGTGACACTGAAGCTTTCTTT. The chain links TRBV19 to TRBJ1-1; TRBD1 matches at 8 bases. Trimming at V came to 6 bases and at J to 3 bases, leaving 6 bases not matched to a gene. This CDR3 comprises 14 residues. CDR1 and CDR2 from the germline V gene are LNHDA and SQIVND (reference sequence).

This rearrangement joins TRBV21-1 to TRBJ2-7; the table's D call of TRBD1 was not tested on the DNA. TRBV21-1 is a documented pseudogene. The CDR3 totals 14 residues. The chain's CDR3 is CASSGTGSSYEQYF. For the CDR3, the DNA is TGTGCCAGCAGCGGGACAGGGAGCTCCTACGAGCAGTACTTC.

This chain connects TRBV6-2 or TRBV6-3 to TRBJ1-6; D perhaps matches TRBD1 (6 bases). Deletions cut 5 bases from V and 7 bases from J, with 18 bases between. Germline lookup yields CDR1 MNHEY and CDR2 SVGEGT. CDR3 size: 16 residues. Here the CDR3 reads CASSTDRPTLNSPLHF. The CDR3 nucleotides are TGTGCCAGCAGTACTGACAGGCCGACTCTAAATTCACCCCTCCACTTT.

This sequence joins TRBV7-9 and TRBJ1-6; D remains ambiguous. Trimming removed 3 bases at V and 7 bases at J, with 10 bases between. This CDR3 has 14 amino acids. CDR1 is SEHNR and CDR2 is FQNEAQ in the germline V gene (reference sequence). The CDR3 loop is CASSFDTPNSPLHF. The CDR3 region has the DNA TGTGCCAGCAGCTTTGACACCCCAAATTCACCCCTCCACTTT.

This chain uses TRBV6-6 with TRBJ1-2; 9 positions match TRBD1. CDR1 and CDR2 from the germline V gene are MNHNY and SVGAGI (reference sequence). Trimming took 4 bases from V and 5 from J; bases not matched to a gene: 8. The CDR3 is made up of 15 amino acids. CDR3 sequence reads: CASSSPSGTGYGYTF. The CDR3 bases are TGTGCCAGCAGTTCGCCCTCGGGGACAGGGTATGGCTACACCTTC.

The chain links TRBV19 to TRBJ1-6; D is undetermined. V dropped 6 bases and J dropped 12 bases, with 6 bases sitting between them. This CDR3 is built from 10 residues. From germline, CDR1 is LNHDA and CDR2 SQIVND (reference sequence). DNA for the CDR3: TGTGCCAGTAGAGGGCAACCCCTCCACTTT. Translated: CASRGQPLHF.

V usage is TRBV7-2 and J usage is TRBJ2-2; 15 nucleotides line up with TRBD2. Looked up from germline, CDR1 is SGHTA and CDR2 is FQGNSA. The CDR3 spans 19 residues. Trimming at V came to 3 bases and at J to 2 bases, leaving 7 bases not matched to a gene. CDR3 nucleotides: TGTGCCAGCAGCTTTGAGGGACTAGCGGGGGGCCGTAACACCGGGGAGCTGTTTTTT. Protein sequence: CASSFEGLAGGRNTGELFF.

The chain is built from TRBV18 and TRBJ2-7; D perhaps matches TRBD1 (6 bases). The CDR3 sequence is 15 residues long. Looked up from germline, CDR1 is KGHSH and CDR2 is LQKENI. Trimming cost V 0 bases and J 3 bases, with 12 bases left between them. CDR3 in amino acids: CASSPPNRDLYEQYF. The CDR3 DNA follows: TGTGCCAGCTCACCACCTAACAGGGACCTCTACGAGCAGTACTTC. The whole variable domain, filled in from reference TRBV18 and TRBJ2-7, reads NAGVMQNPRHLVRRRGQEARLRCSPMKGHSHVYWYRQLPEEGLKFMVYLQKENIIDESGMPKERFSAEFPKEGPSILRIQQVVRGDSAAYFCASSPPNRDLYEQYFGPGTRLTVT.

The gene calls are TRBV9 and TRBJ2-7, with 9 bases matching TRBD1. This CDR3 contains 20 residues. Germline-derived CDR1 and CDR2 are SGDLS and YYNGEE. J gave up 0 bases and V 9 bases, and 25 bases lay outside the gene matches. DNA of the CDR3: TGTGCCAACGTGGGCCTATCTAGACAGGGGGGTAATGAGAGCTCCTACGAGCAGTACTTC. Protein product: CANVGLSRQGGNESSYEQYF.

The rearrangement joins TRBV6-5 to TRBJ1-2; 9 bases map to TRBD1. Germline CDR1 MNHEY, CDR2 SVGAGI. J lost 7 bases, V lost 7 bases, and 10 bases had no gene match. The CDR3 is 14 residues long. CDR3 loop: CASTRGGTGSGYTF. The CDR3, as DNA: TGTGCCAGCACTCGGGGGGGGACAGGGAGTGGCTACACCTTC.

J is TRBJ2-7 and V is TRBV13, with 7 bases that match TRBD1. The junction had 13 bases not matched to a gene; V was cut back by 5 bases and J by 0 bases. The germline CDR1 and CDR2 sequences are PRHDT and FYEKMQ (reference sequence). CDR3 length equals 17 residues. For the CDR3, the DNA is TGTGCCAGCAGCCCTCGGACAGGCCCGCTATCCTCCTACGAGCAGTACTTC. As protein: CASSPRTGPLSSYEQYF.

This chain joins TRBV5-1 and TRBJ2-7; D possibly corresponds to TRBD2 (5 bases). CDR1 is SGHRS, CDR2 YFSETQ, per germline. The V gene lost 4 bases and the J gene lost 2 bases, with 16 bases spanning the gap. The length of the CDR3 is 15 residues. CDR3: CASSLRGVPPYEQYF. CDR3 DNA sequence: TGCGCCAGCAGCCTCCGGGGTGTACCTCCCTACGAGCAGTACTTC.